The next 15 T cell receptor beta chains were all read from a single sample in a study of tumor and adjacent non-tumor tissue in lung cancer. The template was RNA from unsorted bulk tissue. TCRbeta libraries were built with three rounds of nested PCR, modified from ARM-PCR. TCRdb fed the multiplex PCR reads into MiXCR, producing one record per CDR3 protein. The sample holds over 130,000 distinct CDR3 sequences; around 67% are singletons and the top ten take 15% to 20%. The sample was lung tumor tissue. These TCRs come from a man between 60 and 70 years old with small cell lung cancer.

Points on this clonotype: A read error may produce the germline difference seen at one junction end. The chain is built from TRBV20-1 and TRBJ2-3; 9 bases align to TRBD2. CDR3 length: 15 residues. In germline, CDR1 is DFQATT, CDR2 SNEGSKA (reference sequence). In nucleotides, the CDR3 is TGCAGAGCTAGAGGGCCTAGCGGGAATGCGGATACGCAGTATTTT. It is translated as CRARGPSGNADTQYF.

V and J are TRBV24-1 and TRBJ2-2, with 7 bases lining up with TRBD2. CDR3 length: 16 residues. Germline V lookup: CDR1 KGHDR, CDR2 SFDVKD. V lost 5 bases and J lost 7; bases outside the gene matches: 12. The CDR3: CATSAHSAGRFGELFF. Written as DNA, the CDR3 is TGTGCCACCAGTGCCCACTCAGCGGGAAGGTTCGGGGAGCTGTTTTTT.

The CDR3 DNA follows: TGCAGCGATGGAGATCACGGCCGAATATCTACCACCTTC. Amino acid sequence: CSDGDHGRISTTF. V gene TRBV29-1 combines with J gene TRBJ1-2; D gene ambiguous. Per the germline V gene, CDR1 is SQVTM and CDR2 is ANQGSEA. V gave up 7 bases and J gave up 13 bases, with 25 bases separating them. This CDR3 comprises 13 residues.

A note on this clonotype: A much larger clone differs from this one at a single base, so this may be a read error. The rearrangement joins TRBV20-1 to TRBJ1-1, with no clear D. Per the germline V gene, CDR1 is DFQATT and CDR2 is SNEGSKA (reference sequence). This CDR3 region has 13 residues. The chain's CDR3 is CTARPVTNTEAFF. In DNA form, the CDR3 reads TGCACTGCTAGACCAGTCACGAACACTGAAGCTTTCTTT.

In the case of this clonotype: The conserved final phenylalanine or tryptophan is absent from the CDR3, which likely points to a read error. The chain is built from TRBV11-2 and TRBJ2-7; possibly TRBD1 for D (6 bases). CDR3 length equals 14 residues. V lost 4 bases, J lost 2 bases, and 12 bases lay in between. Germline CDR1 and CDR2: SGHAT and FQNNGV. In nucleotides, the CDR3 is TGTGCCAGCAGCTCGACAGGACCCCCCTACGAGCAGTACTTA. It yields the protein CASSSTGPPYEQYL.

Details on this clonotype: Germline and junction disagree at one end, which may indicate a read error. This chain joins TRBV20-1 and TRBJ1-1; possibly TRBD1 for D (6 bases). In germline, CDR1 is DFQATT, CDR2 SNEGSKA (reference sequence). CDR3 length: 14 residues. Here the CDR3 reads CSARYRVVNTEALF. CDR3 DNA: TGCAGTGCTAGATACAGGGTGGTGAACACTGAAGCTCTCTTT.

To note about this clonotype: A junction end diverges from the germline sequence, so it may reflect a read error. The gene calls are TRBV20-1 and TRBJ2-1; D remains ambiguous. The germline V gene has CDR1 DFQATT and CDR2 SNEGSKA (reference sequence). CDR3 size: 13 residues. CDR3 DNA sequence: TGCAATGCTGCGGACGGTTCCTACAATGAGCAGTTCTTC. It yields the protein CNAADGSYNEQFF.

This clonotype appeared many times. This rearrangement joins TRBV29-1 to TRBJ2-2; D unclear. V gave up 4 bases and J gave up 2 bases, with 5 bases separating them. There are 12 residues in the CDR3. CDR1 and CDR2 from the germline V gene are SQVTM and ANQGSEA. CDR3 DNA sequence: TGCAGCGTTGGGGCCAACACCGGGGAGCTGTTTTTT. Translating it yields CSVGANTGELFF.

This clonotype counts as medium-sized. V usage is TRBV11-2 and J usage is TRBJ2-1; 7 bases are shared with TRBD1. Germline V gene sequence: CDR1 SGHAT, CDR2 FQNNGV. V trimming: 8 bases; J trimming: 5 bases; junction bases outside the gene matches: 9. This CDR3 is 14 amino acids long. CDR3 amino acids: CASAHTGTDNEQFF. CDR3 in DNA: TGTGCCAGCGCGCATACCGGGACAGACAATGAGCAGTTCTTC.

About this clonotype: With a much larger clone just one base away, this may be a read error. V is TRBV7-2 and J is TRBJ2-1, with no clear D. In germline, CDR1 is SGHTA, CDR2 FQGNSA. This CDR3 region has 13 residues. The CDR3 loop reads CASSLDSFNEQLF. CDR3 sequence (DNA): TGTGCCAGCAGCTTAGACAGTTTCAATGAGCAGCTCTTC.

This chain links TRBV20-1 with TRBJ1-2, with a weak D call TRBD1 (6 bases). This CDR3 is 15 amino acids long. Between the trimmed V and J ends, which lost 8 bases and 8 bases, there was a span of 27 bases. Germline V lookup: CDR1 DFQATT, CDR2 SNEGSKA (reference sequence). CDR3 sequence (DNA): TGCAGTACTTGTTCGGAAGGGACAAGGGTAGGAGGCTACACCTTC. Encoded protein: CSTCSEGTRVGGYTF.

To note about this clonotype: At one end, the junction sequence differs from germline, possibly due to a read error. The J gene is TRBJ2-1, the V gene TRBV11-2, with D unclear. The CDR3 totals 17 residues. The germline gives CDR1 SGHAT, CDR2 FQNNGV. The CDR3 here is CASSLTPGIGSYNEQSF. For the CDR3, the DNA is TGTGCCAGCAGCTTGACCCCAGGCATAGGTTCCTACAATGAGCAGTCCTTC.

Points on this clonotype: One junction end disagrees with the germline gene, perhaps due to a read error. CDR3 amino acids: CTTRTGPYNEQFF. Written as DNA, the CDR3 is TGTACCACTCGGACAGGACCCTACAATGAGCAGTTCTTC. The J gene is TRBJ2-1, the V gene TRBV24-1; 7 bases are a match to TRBD1. Germline V lookup: CDR1 KGHDR, CDR2 SFDVKD. This CDR3 region has 13 residues.

About this clonotype itself: At one of its ends the junction is not consistent with the germline gene, which may arise from a read error. J is TRBJ2-5 and V is TRBV28; D may be TRBD2 (6 bases). This CDR3 spans 15 amino acids. CDR1 is MDHEN, CDR2 SYDVKM, per germline. Written as DNA, the CDR3 is TGTGCCTGCAGTTTTTCCGGGACTGCGAAAGAGACCCAGTACTTC. Amino acids: CACSFSGTAKETQYF.

Of note for this clonotype: A read error is likely, as this CDR3 ends without the conserved phenylalanine or tryptophan. The rearrangement links TRBV11-1 to TRBJ2-5, with 8 bases identical to TRBD1. In germline, CDR1 is SGHAT, CDR2 FQDESV (reference sequence). The CDR3 loop spans 14 amino acids. This chain's CDR3 is CASSEDRVTETQYL. The CDR3, as DNA: TGTGCTAGCAGCGAGGACAGGGTAACAGAGACCCAGTACCTC.